These T cell receptor beta chains were read from a single sample in a study of blood T cell repertoires in COVID-19. Sequencing was performed with immunoSEQ multiplex PCR; in TCRdb, only in-frame clones are kept and a portion is missing. The table has fewer than 300,000 clones, approximately 87% seen once. The sequencing sample was made of peripheral blood. Receptor source: a woman between 65 and 79 years old with active or convalescent COVID-19. The CDR3 runs from the conserved cysteine through the conserved F or W. Each record gives: clone size, D gene, J gene, V gene, CDR3 DNA, CDR3 protein. A D gene is named only where the DNA matches it firmly. Size values are once, few and many counts, or a class for expanded clones, and some rows have none.

- - TRBJ1-2 TRBV19 TGTGCCAGTACCTACTTGGAACGGGGAGGGGGCTACACCTTC CASTYLERGGGYTF
few - TRBJ1-2 TRBV2 TGTGCCAGCACCCCCGGGGGGCAGTTCGGCTACACCTTC CASTPGGQFGYTF
- - TRBJ2-5 TRBV28 TGTGCCAGCAGTTTAGGGGGAAGCGGGCGCCAAGAGACCCAGTACTTC CASSLGGSGRQETQYF
once TRBD2 TRBJ2-1 TRBV19 TGTGCCAGTAGTACTCTAGCGGGAGGGAGGAATGAGCAGTTCTTC CASSTLAGGRNEQFF
- - TRBJ2-1 TRBV10-2 TGCGCCAGCAGTGAATCGGTCGGGGTATTTGAGCAGTTCTTC CASSESVGVFEQFF
- TRBD2 TRBJ2-2 TRBV19 TGTGCCAGTAGTAGGGGGGGTAGCGGGAGATGGACCGGGGAGCTGTTTTTT CASSRGGSGRWTGELFF
- TRBD1 TRBJ2-7 TRBV7-8 TGTGCCAGCAGCTTAGGACTACAGGGGAACGAGCAGTACTTC CASSLGLQGNEQYF
- TRBD2 TRBJ2-3 TRBV5-1 TGCGCCAGCAGCGGACTAGCGGGACCAGATACGCAGTATTTT CASSGLAGPDTQYF
- - TRBJ1-2 TRBV5-8 TGTGCCAGCACCCAGAGCACAGGTGTGGGTCATGGCTACACCTTC CASTQSTGVGHGYTF
- - TRBJ2-3 TRBV5-4 TGTGCCAGCAGTTGGGGCGAGTGGGGGGTAGATACGCAGTATTTT CASSWGEWGVDTQYF
- TRBD1 TRBJ1-4 TRBV10-3 TGTGCCATCAGTGAGTTGAGTCAAGGGGGCAAACCTGAAAAACTGTTTTTT CAISELSQGGKPEKLFF
- TRBD2 TRBJ2-5 TRBV4-1 TGCGCCAGCAGCCAACCGAAGCGGGAGGGCCGTGTCCGTCAGTACTTC CASSQPKREGRVRQYF
- - TRBJ1-2 TRBV20-1 TGCACCACAGCTAACTATGGCTACACCTTC CTTANYGYTF
- - TRBJ1-6 TRBV18 TGTGCCAGCTCACCTAACTCACGGGGTGAGTCACCCCTCCACTTT CASSPNSRGESPLHF
few - TRBJ1-1 TRBV28 TGTGCCAGCAGCAACACCGAGAGACGGGGAAATCTCGGGGCTTTCTTT CASSNTERRGNLGAFF
- TRBD1 TRBJ1-1 TRBV28 TGTGCCACCAAGATGGACAGGGCGGGCACTGAAGCTTTCTTT CATKMDRAGTEAFF
- - TRBJ2-3 TRBV12-5 TGTGCTAGTGGTTTGGTACCGGGACATTCGGTGGATTTT CASGLVPGHSVDF
- TRBD2 TRBJ2-1 TRBV11-2 TGTGCCAGCAGCGCGCTAGCGGGGGTCTACAATGAGCAGTTCTTC CASSALAGVYNEQFF
- TRBD1 TRBJ1-3 TRBV25-1 TGTGCCAGCGGGGACAGGGGGATCTCTGGAAACACCATATATTTT CASGDRGISGNTIYF
- TRBD1 TRBJ1-5 TRBV19 TGTGCCAGTAGCCCTCTATCCGACAGGGAAAGTCAGCCCCAGCATTTT CASSPLSDRESQPQHF
- TRBD1 TRBJ2-7 TRBV11-3 TGTGCCAACGCATCCGGGACAGGTAGCTCCTACGAGCAGTACTTC CANASGTGSSYEQYF
- TRBD1 TRBJ1-6 TRBV5-1 TGCGCCAGCTCCAGGACAGGGAGCTCCTATAATTCACCCCTCCACTTT CASSRTGSSYNSPLHF
- - TRBJ1-5 TRBV27 TGTGCCAGTCAGACCACAGCAAATCAGCCCCAGCATTTT CASQTTANQPQHF